The 30 T cell receptor beta chains reported below all come from one sample, sequenced in a study of blood T cell repertoires in COVID-19. The data were produced by immunoSEQ multiplex PCR, yet TCRdb's version contains in-frame clones alone and is incomplete. The top ten clones hold less than 4% of a sample with roughly 86,000 clones, about 85% of them seen once. Sequenced: peripheral blood. The source is a woman aged 80 or over with COVID-19, enrolled during active disease.

The J gene is TRBJ1-3, the V gene TRBV28; unclear D gene. The V and J ends lost 3 bases and 5 bases respectively, with 8 bases between them. From germline, CDR1 is MDHEN and CDR2 SYDVKM. The CDR3 extends over 13 amino acids. CDR3 DNA: TGTGCCAGCAGTTTGATCGGGAGAAACACCATATATTTT. Translating gives CASSLIGRNTIYF.

The chain recombines TRBV5-1 with TRBJ2-7; 7 positions match TRBD1. Trimming removed 0 bases from V and 5 bases from J; junction bases left unmatched: 8. The CDR3 is made up of 15 amino acids. CDR1 SGHRS and CDR2 YFSETQ come from the germline V gene. The CDR3 loop reads CASSLVADRVDEQYF. The CDR3, as DNA: TGCGCCAGCAGCTTGGTGGCCGACAGGGTTGACGAGCAGTACTTC.

The chain uses TRBV9 and TRBJ2-3, with 7 bases identical to TRBD1. Looked up from germline, CDR1 is SGDLS and CDR2 is YYNGEE. The CDR3 totals 16 residues. V shed 3 bases and J 0 bases; nucleotides not matched to a gene: 7. The DNA for the CDR3 is TGTGCCAGCAGCGCCCGACAGGGACCTAGCACAGATACGCAGTATTTT. Translation: CASSARQGPSTDTQYF. The full variable domain, with the rest looked up from reference TRBV9 and TRBJ2-3, is DSGVTQTPKHLITATGQRVTLRCSPRSGDLSVYWYQQSLDQGLQFLIQYYNGEERAKGNILERFSAQQFPDLHSELNLSSLELGDSALYFCASSARQGPSTDTQYFGPGTRLTVL.

The V call is TRBV10-3, the J call TRBJ1-2, with TRBD1 identical over 8 bases. After removal of 6 bases from V and 7 bases from J, the junction contained 10 bases not matched to a gene. Looked up from germline, CDR1 is ENHRY and CDR2 is SYGVKD. The CDR3 consists of 14 residues. In nucleotides, the CDR3 is TGTGCCATCAGCCCAGGGGGCGTCGGAACTGGCTACACCTTC. It specifies CAISPGGVGTGYTF.

The chain uses TRBV6-6 and TRBJ1-1; 8 bases are shared with TRBD1. CDR3 length: 15 residues. CDR1 MNHNY and CDR2 SVGAGI come from the germline V gene (reference sequence). J was trimmed by 6 bases and V by 2 bases; bases with no gene match: 8. The CDR3 bases are TGTGCCAGCAGTTACCCGGCAGGGGGCGAGGCTGAAGCTTTCTTT. Translating it yields CASSYPAGGEAEAFF.

This clone has only one observation. V usage is TRBV29-1 and J usage is TRBJ2-7; maybe TRBD1 (7 bases). Germline V gene sequence: CDR1 SQVTM, CDR2 ANQGSEA. Trimming stripped 4 bases from V and 5 bases from J, with 21 bases between. The CDR3 contains 15 residues. The CDR3 DNA reads as TGCAGCGTTGGACTAGGGCCAGGGGGATACGACGAGCAGTACTTC. Translation: CSVGLGPGGYDEQYF.

This clone has a handful of counts. This chain connects TRBV28 to TRBJ1-1; tentatively, D is TRBD1 (5 bases). V dropped 1 base and J dropped 5 bases, with 11 bases sitting between them. Per germline, CDR1 MDHEN and CDR2 SYDVKM. The CDR3 extends over 14 amino acids. The CDR3 loop is CASSLYSRGTEAFF. For the CDR3, the DNA is TGTGCCAGCAGTTTATACAGTCGGGGGACTGAAGCTTTCTTT.

The V and J genes are TRBV7-8 and TRBJ2-3; tentative D call: TRBD2 (6 bases). V lost 4 bases, J lost 6 bases, and 23 bases lay in between. CDR3 length: 17 amino acids. CDR1 and CDR2 from the germline V gene are SGHVS and FQNEAQ. The CDR3 DNA is TGTGCCAGCAGCTCGGCGGGGAGCGCCGCAAATCGGGATACGCAGTATTTT. It codes for CASSSAGSAANRDTQYF. The entire variable domain, with the rest obtained from reference TRBV7-8 and TRBJ2-3, is as follows: GAGVSQSPRYKVAKRGQDVALRCDPISGHVSLFWYQQALGQGPEFLTYFQNEAQLDKSGLPSDRFFAERPEGSVSTLKIQRTQQEDSAVYLCASSSAGSAANRDTQYFGPGTRLTVL.

This rearrangement joins TRBV2 to TRBJ1-6; 9 bases fit TRBD1. From germline, CDR1 is SNHLY and CDR2 FYNNEI. Trimming at V came to 5 bases and at J to 14 bases, leaving 10 bases not matched to a gene. CDR3 length equals 14 residues. The CDR3 region has the DNA TGTGCCAGCAGTCTTGGACAGGGGCGCGCGACCCTCCACTTT. This gives the protein CASSLGQGRATLHF.

V gene TRBV6-6 combines with J gene TRBJ2-1, with a possible D match to TRBD2 (6 bases). This CDR3 spans 13 amino acids. The ends were cut back, 6 bases at V and 0 bases at J, with 6 bases in the middle. Germline CDR1 MNHNY, CDR2 SVGAGI (reference sequence). This chain's CDR3 is CASRTSSYNEQFF. The CDR3 DNA sequence: TGTGCCAGCAGGACTAGCTCCTACAATGAGCAGTTCTTC.

This clone was detected a few times. This chain connects TRBV5-1 to TRBJ1-6; 10 positions match TRBD1. The V gene end was trimmed by 4 bases and the J gene end by 7 bases; junction bases not matched to a gene: 2. Germline V gives CDR1 SGHRS, CDR2 YFSETQ. The CDR3 runs to 14 residues. CDR3 in amino acids: CASSRDRGNSPLHF. The CDR3 bases are TGCGCCAGCAGCAGGGACAGGGGCAATTCACCCCTCCACTTT.

This clone was recorded a few times. The DNA for the CDR3 is TGTGCCAGCAGCAACCGGGACAGAAACACCGGGGAGCTGTTTTTT. It codes for CASSNRDRNTGELFF. The chain has TRBV2 and TRBJ2-2, with TRBD1 matching over 7 bases. The CDR3 spans 15 residues. The germline V gene has CDR1 SNHLY and CDR2 FYNNEI. The V gene end was trimmed by 6 bases and the J gene end by 2 bases; junction bases not matched to a gene: 6.

This clone was seen once. The chain recombines TRBV27 with TRBJ2-7; TRBD2 agrees at 9 bases. J was trimmed by 2 bases and V by 8 bases; bases with no gene match: 13. This CDR3 spans 16 amino acids. Germline lookup yields CDR1 MNHEY and CDR2 SMNVEV (reference sequence). CDR3 loop: CASQEIRAGGPYEQYF. For the CDR3, the DNA is TGTGCCAGCCAAGAAATACGGGCGGGGGGGCCCTACGAGCAGTACTTC.

The chain uses TRBV15 and TRBJ2-3; D remains ambiguous. The CDR3 consists of 13 residues. The germline CDR1 and CDR2 sequences are LNHNV and YYDKDF (reference sequence). V lost 0 bases and J 5 bases, leaving 6 bases between the germline ends. This CDR3 is CATSRDREDTQYF. CDR3 nucleotides: TGTGCCACCAGCAGAGATCGAGAAGATACGCAGTATTTT.

J is TRBJ2-7 and V is TRBV7-3, with 7 bases identical to TRBD1. After removal of 4 bases from V and 6 bases from J, the junction contained 6 bases not matched to a gene. Germline CDR1 and CDR2: SGHTA and FQGTGA. The CDR3 is made up of 13 amino acids. CDR3 region: CASSSDRLGEQYF. In DNA, the CDR3 is TGTGCCAGCAGCTCGGACAGGTTAGGCGAGCAGTACTTC.

The CDR3 reads CASSFRDSTDTQYF. The CDR3 DNA reads TGTGCCAGCAGCTTTCGGGATAGCACAGATACGCAGTATTTT. V is TRBV7-2 and J is TRBJ2-3; tentatively, D is TRBD2 (5 bases). CDR1 and CDR2 from the germline V gene are SGHTA and FQGNSA. The V end lost 3 bases, the J end lost 0 bases, and 7 bases lay between the germline ends. The CDR3 runs 14 residues.

The gene calls are TRBV7-5 and TRBJ2-7; the table's D call, TRBD2, has no DNA check behind it. TRBV7-5 counts as a pseudogene. This CDR3 comprises 16 residues. The CDR3 reads CVRSLVRRESSYEQYF. Written as DNA, the CDR3 is TGTGTCAGAAGCTTAGTTCGGAGGGAGTCTAGCTACGAGCAGTACTTC.

This chain joins TRBV7-9 and TRBJ1-4; TRBD1 matches at 10 bases. J gave up 6 bases and V 5 bases, and 3 bases lay outside the gene matches. Germline loops: CDR1 SEHNR, CDR2 FQNEAQ (reference sequence). The CDR3 has 14 residues. The CDR3 protein is CASSIGTGDEKLFF. For the CDR3, the DNA is TGTGCCAGCAGCATAGGGACAGGGGATGAAAAACTGTTTTTT.

The V and J genes are TRBV19 and TRBJ1-2, with 7 nucleotides matching TRBD1. Germline V gives CDR1 LNHDA, CDR2 SQIVND (reference sequence). This CDR3 comprises 15 residues. J was trimmed by 4 bases and V by 5 bases; bases with no gene match: 10. Written as DNA, the CDR3 is TGTGCCAGTAGTGAAACCACAGGGGCGGGCTATGGCTACACCTTC. It yields the protein CASSETTGAGYGYTF.

The rearrangement joins TRBV30 to TRBJ1-1, with a possible D match to TRBD1 (5 bases). The CDR3 is 13 amino acids. CDR1 and CDR2 from the germline V gene are GTSNPN and SVGIG (reference sequence). The germline V and J ends were trimmed by 6 bases and 9 bases, with 20 bases remaining between them. The CDR3 region has the DNA TGTGCCTGTTTAAGAAGGGTCGACAGAAAAGCTTTCTTT. Its translation: CACLRRVDRKAFF.

The V call is TRBV11-2, the J call TRBJ1-4; 9 bases line up with TRBD1. Losses at the gene ends were 4 bases for V and 4 bases for J; bases not matched to a gene: 4. The CDR3 spans 15 residues. Germline-derived CDR1 and CDR2 are SGHAT and FQNNGV. This CDR3 reads CASSWGDRVNEKLFF. For the CDR3, the DNA is TGTGCCAGCAGCTGGGGGGACAGGGTTAATGAAAAACTGTTTTTT.

V and J are TRBV6-5 and TRBJ2-1; D not certain. Trimming pared 4 bases from V and 0 bases from J, leaving 10 bases between. The CDR3 loop spans 15 amino acids. Germline assignment: CDR1 MNHEY and CDR2 SVGAGI. Here the CDR3 reads CASSSDRSSYNEQFF. The CDR3 DNA follows: TGTGCCAGCAGTTCTGATAGAAGCTCCTACAATGAGCAGTTCTTC.

This chain links TRBV28 with TRBJ1-5; no clear D gene. V gave up 2 bases and J gave up 11 bases, with 25 bases separating them. The CDR3 totals 17 residues. The germline gives CDR1 MDHEN, CDR2 SYDVKM. The DNA of the CDR3 is TGTGCCAGCAGTTTAGTACCATTCGGGAGGAGCAGGAAAGCCCAGCATTTT. It encodes CASSLVPFGRSRKAQHF.

The rearrangement uses TRBV14 and TRBJ2-7, with 12 bases matching TRBD1. The CDR3 totals 16 residues. The V gene's germline CDR1 is SGHDN and CDR2 FVKESK. V was pared by 4 bases and J by 4 bases, with 8 bases of the junction left unmatched. CDR3 region: CASSLTGDRGRYEQYF. The CDR3 DNA is TGTGCCAGCAGCCTAACCGGGGACAGGGGGCGATACGAGCAGTACTTC.

The chain combines TRBV24-1 with TRBJ2-3; possible D gene TRBD2, 6 bases. The CDR3 length is 13 residues. From germline, CDR1 is KGHDR and CDR2 SFDVKD. Trimming stripped 5 bases from V and 5 bases from J, with 10 bases between. CDR3 region: CATSGLGGDTQYF. CDR3 DNA sequence: TGTGCCACCAGTGGCCTCGGGGGAGATACGCAGTATTTT.

The V gene is TRBV19, the J gene TRBJ1-4, with 8 nucleotides matching TRBD1. Germline CDR1 and CDR2: LNHDA and SQIVND (reference sequence). The CDR3 is made up of 16 amino acids. V was clipped by 4 bases and J by 2 bases; unmatched bases: 6. The CDR3 bases are TGTGCCAGTAGTACCCGACAGGGGTGGACTAATGAAAAACTGTTTTTT. Protein: CASSTRQGWTNEKLFF.

The chain combines TRBV3-1 (or the pseudogene TRBV3-2) with TRBJ2-7, with D possibly being TRBD1 (5 bases). Germline V gene sequence: CDR1 LGHDT, CDR2 YNNKEL (reference sequence). This CDR3 is built from 16 residues. V was pared by 2 bases and J by 0 bases, with 14 bases between. The CDR3 protein is CASSQRTPMLSYEQYF. Here the CDR3 DNA reads TGTGCCAGCAGCCAACGGACACCTATGCTCTCCTACGAGCAGTACTTC.

This clone occurred once. This chain uses TRBV9 with TRBJ2-3; D is possibly TRBD2 (5 bases). Per germline, CDR1 SGDLS and CDR2 YYNGEE. V was clipped by 0 bases and J by 4 bases, with 9 bases between them. This CDR3 is 14 amino acids long. CDR3 sequence (DNA): TGTGCCAGCAGCGTAGGGGGTAGCGCAGATACGCAGTATTTT. This translates into CASSVGGSADTQYF.

This rearrangement joins TRBV3-1 (or the pseudogene TRBV3-2) to TRBJ2-7; D perhaps matches TRBD1 (5 bases). Germline V gene lookup returns CDR1 LGHDT and CDR2 YNNKEL (reference sequence). This CDR3 has 14 amino acids. V was shortened by 0 bases and J by 2 bases, with 8 bases between the two germline ends. The CDR3 loop reads CASSQEGRAYEQYF. Written as DNA, the CDR3 is TGTGCCAGCAGCCAAGAGGGGCGTGCCTACGAGCAGTACTTC.

The gene calls are TRBV7-9 and TRBJ1-1; a possible D gene is TRBD1 (5 bases). The V end was cut by 5 bases, the J end by 0 bases, with 13 bases between. The length of the CDR3 is 15 residues. Per the germline V gene, CDR1 is SEHNR and CDR2 is FQNEAQ (reference sequence). The CDR3 spells CASSTLRVVNTEAFF. Written as DNA, the CDR3 is TGTGCCAGCAGCACTCTCAGGGTGGTGAACACTGAAGCTTTCTTT.